This T cell receptor (beta chain) was identified during a study of metastatic and nonmetastatic thyroid tumors. Study at large: Repertoires of blood and of tissue (tumor or nodule) from malignant and benign thyroid patients were compared. Notes on the study in general: Compared with benign nodules, malignant thyroid tumors were reported to have significantly higher TCR beta diversity in both blood and tumor.

None of the patients had undergone any treatment ahead of thyroid surgery. In germline, CDR1 is LGHNA, CDR2 YSLEER. This CDR3 has 15 residues. V lost 5 bases, J lost 5 bases, and 6 bases stayed unmatched. This clone was counted many times. Its target is not known. TCRdb reprocessed the PCR reads using MiXCR. The table includes approximately 25,000 clones, approximately 24% detected once. This receptor was identified in a male donor with papillary thyroid cancer or a benign thyroid nodule (not recorded which). Some clones in this sample may be carry-over from other donors' samples. Sequenced material: blood. The chain uses TRBV4-3 and TRBJ1-6; 7 nucleotides line up with TRBD1. CDR3 in DNA: TGCGCCAGCAGCTCAAAGACAGGGAATAATTCACCCCTCCACTTT. Amino acids: CASSSKTGNNSPLHF.